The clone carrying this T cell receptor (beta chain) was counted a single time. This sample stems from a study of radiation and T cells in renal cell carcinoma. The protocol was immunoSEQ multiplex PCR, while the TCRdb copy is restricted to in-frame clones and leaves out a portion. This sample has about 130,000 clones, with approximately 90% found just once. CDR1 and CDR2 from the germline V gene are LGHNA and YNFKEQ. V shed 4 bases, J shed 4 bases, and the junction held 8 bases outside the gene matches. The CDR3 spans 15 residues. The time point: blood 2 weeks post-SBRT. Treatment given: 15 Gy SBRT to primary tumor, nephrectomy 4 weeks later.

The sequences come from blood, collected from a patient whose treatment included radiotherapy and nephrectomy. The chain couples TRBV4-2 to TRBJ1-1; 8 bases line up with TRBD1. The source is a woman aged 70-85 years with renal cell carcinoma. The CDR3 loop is CASSPRTGLGTEAFF. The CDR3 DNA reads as TGTGCCAGCAGCCCTAGGACAGGGTTGGGCACTGAAGCTTTCTTT.